What follows are 28 T cell receptor beta chains derived from one specimen sequenced in a study of blood T cells in healthy people across ages. A second 7 to 11 cycle PCR used barcoded and J-beta primers. Each CDR3 protein gets one entry after TCRdb re-called the 5' RACE reads with MiXCR. The table records 650,000 to 800,000 distinct CDR3 sequences, around 52% of them present only once. The sequenced sample consisted of blood. Receptors were obtained from a woman aged 80 or over in good health.

About this clonotype: A read error is possible here, since a much larger clone lies one base away. The J gene is TRBJ2-1, the V gene TRBV14; unclear D gene. The CDR3 runs 17 residues. The germline V gene has CDR1 SGHDN and CDR2 FVKESK. CDR3 sequence reads: CASSQRTPIGSYNGQFF. In DNA, the CDR3 is TGTGCCAGCAGCCAGAGGACCCCAATCGGCTCCTACAATGGGCAGTTCTTC.

Only a few counts were recorded for this clonotype. This rearrangement joins TRBV5-1 to TRBJ1-6, with a tentative D call TRBD1 (5 bases). Germline values: CDR1 SGHRS, CDR2 YFSETQ. The CDR3 is 16 amino acids. V was cut by 0 bases and J by 7 bases, with 14 bases left in between. The CDR3 DNA is TGCGCCAGCAGCTTGGTCGGGGGTGCGGGAAATTCACCCCTCCACTTT. As protein: CASSLVGGAGNSPLHF.

The chain has TRBV3-1 and TRBJ2-7; maybe TRBD2 (8 bases). Germline V CDR1 and CDR2: LGHDT, YNNKEL (reference sequence). CDR3 size: 16 residues. Trimming removed 4 bases from V and 1 base from J, with 17 bases in between. CDR3 in DNA: TGTGCCAGCAGCCGAGATAGCGGGACAGCTTCCTACGAGCAGTACTTC. Translated: CASSRDSGTASYEQYF.

The rearrangement uses TRBV20-1 and TRBJ2-4, with TRBD1 as a possible D gene (6 bases). Germline V gene lookup returns CDR1 DFQATT and CDR2 SNEGSKA (reference sequence). The ends were cut back, 5 bases at V and 1 base at J, with 18 bases in the middle. CDR3 length: 16 amino acids. For the CDR3, the DNA is TGCAGTGCTCCGGGACATATGGCAGGGGCCAAAAACATTCAGTACTTC. This sequence encodes CSAPGHMAGAKNIQYF.

This clonotype was counted only a few times. Just one base apart from a much larger clone, this may be a read error. V is TRBV28 and J is TRBJ2-3; tentatively, D is TRBD2 (5 bases). CDR3 length equals 15 residues. Trimming took off 3 bases at V and 8 bases at J, with 18 bases between the two ends. In germline, CDR1 is MDHEN, CDR2 SYDVKM. Here the CDR3 reads CASSLAARGPGTQYF. DNA of the CDR3: TGTGCCAGCAGTTTGGCAGCGAGAGGGCCCGGTACGCAGTATTTT.

This chain links TRBV2 with TRBJ2-1; 12 bases agree with TRBD2. The CDR3 extends over 16 amino acids. The germline CDR1 and CDR2 sequences are SNHLY and FYNNEI. V lost 6 bases to trimming and J lost 2 bases; unmatched junction nucleotides: 5. The CDR3 spells CASSDPSGRAYNEQFF. The DNA for the CDR3 is TGTGCCAGCAGCGACCCTAGCGGGAGGGCCTACAATGAGCAGTTCTTC. Variable domain in full (rest from reference TRBV2 and TRBJ2-1): EPEVTQTPSHQVTQMGQEVILRCVPISNHLYFYWYRQILGQKVEFLVSFYNNEISEKSEIFDDQFSVERPDGSNFTLKIRSTKLEDSAMYFCASSDPSGRAYNEQFFGPGTRLTVL.

The chain carries TRBV4-3 and TRBJ2-1, with 12 positions matching TRBD2. The CDR3 sequence is 16 residues long. Per the germline V gene, CDR1 is LGHNA and CDR2 is YSLEER. J lost 9 bases, V lost 2 bases, and 8 bases had no gene match. The CDR3 DNA sequence: TGCGCCAGCAGCCAACTAGCGGGAGGGTCAGACAGTGAGCAGTTCTTC. It yields the protein CASSQLAGGSDSEQFF.

With respect to this clonotype: The junction does not match germline at one end; this may be a read error. This chain joins TRBV30 and TRBJ2-1, with a possible D match to TRBD2 (5 bases). Germline assignment: CDR1 GTSNPN and CDR2 SVGIG (reference sequence). CDR3 length: 11 amino acids. The CDR3 region is CAGSVLYEQFF. The CDR3 DNA reads TGTGCCGGGAGTGTACTGTATGAGCAGTTCTTC. The full variable domain, rest sourced from reference TRBV30 and TRBJ2-1, is SQTIHQWPATLVQPVGSPLSLECTVEGTSNPNLYWYRQAAGRGLQLLFYSVGIGQISSEVPQNLSASRPQDRQFILSSKKLLLSDSGFYLCAGSVLYEQFFGPGTRLTVL.

DNA of the CDR3: TGCGCCAGCAGCTCTCGCGCACAGGTAGATACGCAGTATTTT. Amino acids: CASSSRAQVDTQYF. This chain uses TRBV5-1 with TRBJ2-3; D possibly corresponds to TRBD1 (5 bases). Germline CDR1 is SGHRS and CDR2 is YFSETQ. This CDR3 is built from 14 residues. Trimming pared 3 bases from V and 5 bases from J, leaving 13 bases between.

V gene TRBV20-1 combines with J gene TRBJ2-4; D gene uncertain. The J call is uncertain, as TRBJ2-7 better fits the DNA end. CDR3 size: 12 residues. CDR1 is DFQATT, CDR2 SNEGSKA, per germline (reference sequence). The CDR3 protein is CSASPPFYEQYF. Here the CDR3 DNA reads TGCAGTGCTAGCCCCCCTTTCTACGAGCAGTACTTC.

This clonotype was picked up a small number of times. This chain joins TRBV11-2 and TRBJ2-7, with 9 bases that match TRBD2. The CDR3 consists of 17 residues. V dropped 2 bases and J dropped 7; count of bases not matched to a gene: 15. CDR1 and CDR2 from the germline V gene are SGHAT and FQNNGV. In DNA, the CDR3 is TGTGCCAGCAGCTTAACACAACTAGCGGGTTCGGGAAATGAGCAGTACTTC. Its protein product is CASSLTQLAGSGNEQYF.

The chain employs TRBV9 and TRBJ2-2, with D possibly matching TRBD2 (5 bases). CDR1 and CDR2 from the germline V gene are SGDLS and YYNGEE. V was cut by 4 bases and J by 6 bases, with 16 bases left in between. The CDR3 loop spans 15 amino acids. As DNA, the CDR3 is TGTGCCAGCAGCAACAGAGCGGACGCCGCCGGGGAGCTGTTTTTT. Translation gives CASSNRADAAGELFF.

This clonotype was recorded at least ten times. The genes are TRBV4-2 and TRBJ2-1; 8 bases line up with TRBD2. Trimming removed 2 bases from V and 4 bases from J; junction bases left unmatched: 10. The CDR3 is made up of 17 amino acids. Germline values: CDR1 LGHNA, CDR2 YNFKEQ. CDR3 DNA: TGTGCCAGCAGCCAACCCCTGAGCGGGGGCTCTTACAATGAGCAGTTCTTC. Protein product: CASSQPLSGGSYNEQFF.

This clonotype came up once. V usage is TRBV15 and J usage is TRBJ2-4; no reliable D call. V was pared by 0 bases and J by 4 bases, with 13 bases between. CDR1 and CDR2 (germline): LNHNV, YYDKDF (reference sequence). The CDR3 loop spans 16 amino acids. This CDR3 reads CATSRDGQGEKNIQYF. CDR3 coding DNA: TGTGCCACCAGCAGAGATGGCCAAGGCGAGAAAAACATTCAGTACTTC.

The chain carries TRBV4-2 and TRBJ1-2; 7 positions agree with TRBD1. Per the germline V gene, CDR1 is LGHNA and CDR2 is YNFKEQ. This CDR3 region has 13 residues. The J segment lost 7 bases and the V segment lost 3 bases, leaving 5 bases of the junction unmatched. CDR3 loop: CASSHLQGPGYTF. The CDR3 DNA reads TGTGCCAGCAGCCATTTACAGGGGCCTGGCTACACCTTC.

The V gene is TRBV29-1, the J gene TRBJ2-1; the match to TRBD2 covers 12 bases. The CDR3 is 16 amino acids. V shed 7 bases and J 4 bases; nucleotides not matched to a gene: 11. Germline-derived CDR1 and CDR2 are SQVTM and ANQGSEA. Here the CDR3 reads CSGGLAGETYYNEQFF. CDR3 nucleotide sequence: TGCAGCGGGGGACTAGCGGGTGAAACCTATTACAATGAGCAGTTCTTC.

Only a few counts were recorded for this clonotype. This may be a read error: a much more frequent sequence differs by one nucleotide. V and J are TRBV29-1 and TRBJ2-3, with 9 bases that match TRBD2. Trimming removed 3 bases from V and 5 bases from J; junction bases left unmatched: 6. This CDR3 is built from 14 residues. CDR1 is SQVTM and CDR2 is ANQGSEA in the germline V gene. CDR3 residues: CSVDGGAGGDTQYF. CDR3 coding DNA: TGCAGCGTTGACGGGGGAGCGGGAGGAGATACGCAGTATTTT.

This clonotype was recorded at least ten times. The V call is TRBV10-3, the J call TRBJ2-1; no firm D call. The V gene lost 4 bases and the J gene lost 6 bases, with 7 bases spanning the gap. Germline lookup yields CDR1 ENHRY and CDR2 SYGVKD. This CDR3 comprises 12 residues. DNA for the CDR3: TGTGCCATCAGTGTTGGTAGCAATGAGCAGTTCTTC. Encoded protein: CAISVGSNEQFF.

This clonotype has just a few counts. The V call is TRBV20-1, the J call TRBJ1-5, with D hard to call. Per the germline V gene, CDR1 is DFQATT and CDR2 is SNEGSKA (reference sequence). The V end was cut by 0 bases, the J end by 7 bases, with 13 bases between. The CDR3 runs 14 residues. CDR3 residues: CSARDLQARQPQHF. The CDR3 region has the DNA TGCAGTGCTAGAGATCTCCAGGCCCGACAGCCCCAGCATTTT.

This clonotype was recorded many times. The chain uses TRBV29-1 and TRBJ2-3; 12 bases align to TRBD2. Germline V CDR1 and CDR2: SQVTM, ANQGSEA. The V segment lost 3 bases and the J segment 0 bases; nucleotides outside the gene matches: 7. CDR3 size: 17 residues. The CDR3 region is CSVEGLAGDHSTDTQYF. The CDR3 DNA reads as TGCAGCGTTGAGGGACTAGCGGGTGATCACAGCACAGATACGCAGTATTTT.

The chain employs TRBV12-3 or TRBV12-4 and TRBJ2-3, with TRBD2 matching over 8 bases. This CDR3 region has 12 residues. After removal of 5 bases from V and 6 bases from J, the junction contained 1 base not matched to a gene. This chain's CDR3 is CASSGTRDTQYF. DNA for the CDR3: TGTGCCAGCAGTGGGACTAGGGATACGCAGTATTTT.

Ten or more counts support this clonotype. The chain uses TRBV20-1 and TRBJ1-5; 11 nucleotides match TRBD1. The V gene's germline CDR1 is DFQATT and CDR2 SNEGSKA (reference sequence). The V segment lost 5 bases and the J segment 7 bases; nucleotides outside the gene matches: 10. The CDR3 spans 15 residues. The CDR3 loop is CSASSGTGGGQPQHF. CDR3 nucleotides: TGCAGTGCTTCGTCCGGGACAGGGGGTGGACAGCCCCAGCATTTT.

A remark on this clonotype: Possible read error: a much larger clone is one base away. V usage is TRBV6-5 and J usage is TRBJ2-7, with 7 bases aligning to TRBD1. Germline values: CDR1 MNHEY, CDR2 SVGAGI. V shed 6 bases, J shed 3 bases, and the junction held 8 bases outside the gene matches. The CDR3 covers 14 residues. The DNA of the CDR3 is TGTGCCAGCAGCTTCACAGGGGCCGGCTACGAGCAGTACTTC. As protein: CASSFTGAGYEQYF.

A single count supports this clonotype. V usage is TRBV5-1 and J usage is TRBJ1-1; D possibly corresponds to TRBD1 (5 bases). Germline V gene sequence: CDR1 SGHRS, CDR2 YFSETQ. The length of the CDR3 is 14 residues. V lost 4 bases, J lost 4 bases, and 14 bases lay in between. The CDR3 DNA follows: TGCGCCAGCAGCGTTGATCAGGGAGGCACTGAAGCTTTCTTT. Translation: CASSVDQGGTEAFF.

The chain is built from TRBV5-5 and TRBJ2-1; 13 nucleotides align to TRBD2. J lost 3 bases, V lost 5 bases, and 5 bases had no gene match. This CDR3 spans 16 amino acids. The V gene's germline CDR1 is SGHKS and CDR2 YYEKEE (reference sequence). The CDR3 reads CASRSGLAGHYNEQFF. In DNA, the CDR3 is TGTGCCAGCAGATCGGGACTAGCGGGGCACTACAATGAGCAGTTCTTC.

On this clonotype: A much larger clone lies a single base off, so this may be a read error. The chain joins TRBV28 to TRBJ2-7; 9 bases fit TRBD2. The CDR3 covers 15 residues. V shed 4 bases, J shed 2 bases, and the junction held 6 bases outside the gene matches. Germline assignment: CDR1 MDHEN and CDR2 SYDVKM. CDR3 DNA sequence: TGTGCCAGCAGTTCAGGCGGGAGGGTCACCTACGAGCAGTACTTC. This gives the protein CASSSGGRVTYEQYF.

The genes are TRBV7-8 and TRBJ2-7; 11 bases are a match to TRBD2. Per germline, CDR1 SGHVS and CDR2 FQNEAQ. With V trimmed by 5 bases and J by 7 bases, 7 bases remained unmatched. CDR3 length: 14 residues. CDR3 nucleotide sequence: TGTGCCAGCAGCGGGACTAGCGGCCTCTCGGAGCAGTACTTC. It encodes CASSGTSGLSEQYF.

The J gene is TRBJ1-5, the V gene TRBV4-2; D not resolved. The germline V gene encodes CDR1 LGHNA and CDR2 YNFKEQ. Trimming removed 0 bases at V and 4 bases at J, with 1 base between. This CDR3 has 12 amino acids. Here the CDR3 DNA reads TGTGCCAGCAGCCAAGATAATCAGCCCCAGCATTTT. Translation gives CASSQDNQPQHF.